In this sample, the clone carrying this T cell receptor (beta chain) is medium-sized. Its target is unknown. The germline CDR1 and CDR2 sequences are SGHDT and YYEEEE. The V and J ends lost 1 base and 2 bases respectively, with 9 bases between them. The CDR3 loop spans 14 amino acids. The sample originates from a study of spatial heterogeneity in lung cancer. Study summary: Fewer alpha-chain than beta-chain sequences were consistently detected. Broader study findings: Counts of expanded intratumoral alpha and beta TCRs tracked tumor mutation counts.

Time point defined: sample taken at primary tumor resection. Untreated early-stage non-small cell lung cancer patients, about 70 in total, were the donors. No cells were sorted before sequencing. The whole RNA sequenced was extracted from tumor, nontumor lung or frozen PBMC. Every TCR cDNA molecule bore its own unique molecular identifier. Using its own MiXCR run on the 5' RACE reads, TCRdb lists one record per CDR3 protein. Among roughly 4,700 distinct CDR3 sequences listed, less than 40% were seen once. This chain connects TRBV5-6 to TRBJ1-2; no firm D call. The source of this sequence is a male donor with early-stage non-small cell lung cancer. Here the sequenced sample was lung tumor tissue, taken at surgery. DNA of the CDR3: TGTGCCAGCAGCTTGCCCGGACGGAACTATGGCTACACCTTC. This translates into CASSLPGRNYGYTF. The variable domain in full, with the rest retrieved from reference TRBV5-6 and TRBJ1-2, is DAGVTQSPTHLIKTRGQQVTLRCSPKSGHDTVSWYQQALGQGPQFIFQYYEEEERQRGNFPDRFSGHQFPNYSSELNVNALLLGDSALYLCASSLPGRNYGYTFGSGTRLTVV.